The present T cell receptor beta chain was sequenced within a study of T cell repertoires in cytomegalovirus infection. Trimming cost V 6 bases and J 10 bases, with 16 bases left between them. The CDR3 has 13 amino acids. CDR1 SNHLY and CDR2 FYNNEI come from the germline V gene. Points on this clonotype: Its antigen remains unknown.

From the reads, TCRdb called clonotypes with MiXCR, one entry per CDR3 protein. The data contain approximately 990,000 distinct CDR3 sequences, roughly 31% of them singletons. The rearrangement joins TRBV2 to TRBJ2-1; D gene uncertain. This clonotype was sampled from a human donor in good health (CMV status not recorded). Some clones in this sample may be carry-over from other donors' samples. Here the sequenced sample was cultured CD8+ T cells from PBMCs, taken from culture after CMV antigen stimulation. The CDR3 region is CASRLVPADEQFF. The CDR3 DNA reads TGTGCCAGCAGACTTGTGCCCGCGGACGAGCAGTTCTTC.